This T cell receptor beta chain stems from a study of sequential checkpoint blockade in melanoma. The protocol was immunoSEQ multiplex PCR, while the TCRdb copy is restricted to in-frame clones and leaves out a portion. The data show tens of thousands of clones, with roughly 80% seen just once and 27% held by the top ten. CDR3 size: 15 residues. V shed 8 bases, J shed 4 bases, and the junction held 10 bases outside the gene matches. CDR1 and CDR2 from the germline V gene are MDHEN and SYDVKM. Treatment noted: randomized to nivolumab then ipilimumab (arm A) or the reverse (arm B). The V and J genes are TRBV28 and TRBJ2-7, with 11 bases matching TRBD2. The sample in question was CD8+ T cells sorted from blood (inferred from file names), obtained from a patient given nivolumab and ipilimumab in sequence. This receptor was taken from a human donor with melanoma. The CDR3 region has the DNA TGTGCCAGCCAACCAGAGAGACTAGCGGGGTACGAGCAGTACTTC. This gives the protein CASQPERLAGYEQYF. Full variable domain (rest looked up from reference TRBV28 and TRBJ2-7): DVKVTQSSRYLVKRTGEKVFLECVQDMDHENMFWYRQDPGLGLRLIYFSYDVKMKEKGDIPEGYSVSREKKERFSLILESASTNQTSMYLCASQPERLAGYEQYFGPGTRLTVT.